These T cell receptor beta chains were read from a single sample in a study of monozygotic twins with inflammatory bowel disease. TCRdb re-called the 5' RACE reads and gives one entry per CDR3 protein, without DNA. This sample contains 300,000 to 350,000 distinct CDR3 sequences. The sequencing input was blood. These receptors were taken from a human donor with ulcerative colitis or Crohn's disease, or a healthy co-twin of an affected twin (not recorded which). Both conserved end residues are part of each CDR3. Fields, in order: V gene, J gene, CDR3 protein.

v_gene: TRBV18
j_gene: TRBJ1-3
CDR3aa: CASSPSRGLNTIYF

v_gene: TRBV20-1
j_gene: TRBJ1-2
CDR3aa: CSTRRGQDYGYTF

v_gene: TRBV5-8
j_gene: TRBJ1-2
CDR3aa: CASSLGTAKGYTF

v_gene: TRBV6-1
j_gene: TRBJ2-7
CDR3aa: CASNVAGAVNEQYF

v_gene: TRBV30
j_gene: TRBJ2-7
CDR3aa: CAWRGGFYEQYF

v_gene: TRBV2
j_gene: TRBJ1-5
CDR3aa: CASRDTGGNQPQHF

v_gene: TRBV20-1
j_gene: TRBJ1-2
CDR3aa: CSASYRGGRGYTF

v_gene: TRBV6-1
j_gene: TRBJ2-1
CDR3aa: CASSFSGTGVNEQFF

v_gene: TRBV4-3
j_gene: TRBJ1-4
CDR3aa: CASSQVGTETFNEKLFF

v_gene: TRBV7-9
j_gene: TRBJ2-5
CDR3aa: CASSLGLVGEKGAQYF

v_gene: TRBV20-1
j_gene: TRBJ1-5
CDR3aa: CSARGGSSNQPQHF

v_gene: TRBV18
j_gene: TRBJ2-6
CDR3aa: CASSPGDGANVLTF

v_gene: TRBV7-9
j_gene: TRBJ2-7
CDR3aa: CASSLGSPYAGWYEQYF

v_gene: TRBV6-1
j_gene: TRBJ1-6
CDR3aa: CASSVWPYLNSPLHF

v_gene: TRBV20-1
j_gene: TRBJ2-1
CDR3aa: CSARGQGASEQFF

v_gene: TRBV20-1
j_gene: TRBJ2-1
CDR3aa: CSASRASGGNEQFF

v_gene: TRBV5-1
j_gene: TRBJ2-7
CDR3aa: CASSRTGSAYEQYF

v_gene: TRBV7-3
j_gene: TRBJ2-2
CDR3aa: CASSPMLGGELFF

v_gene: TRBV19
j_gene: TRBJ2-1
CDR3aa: CASSISGEQFF

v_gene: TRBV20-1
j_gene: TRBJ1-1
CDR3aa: CSARDDRVATEAFF

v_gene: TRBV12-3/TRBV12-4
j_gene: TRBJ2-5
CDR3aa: CASTGDRGQETQYF

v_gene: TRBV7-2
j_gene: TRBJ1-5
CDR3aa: CASSLEQGNHQPQHF

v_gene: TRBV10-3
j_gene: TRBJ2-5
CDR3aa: CAISEQLPGTSMRQQETQYF

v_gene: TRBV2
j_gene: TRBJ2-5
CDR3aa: CASSELGTREETQYF

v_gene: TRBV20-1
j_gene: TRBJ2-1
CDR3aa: CSAPRSGRGYNEQFF

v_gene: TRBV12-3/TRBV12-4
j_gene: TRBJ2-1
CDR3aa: CASALAGGWSEQFF

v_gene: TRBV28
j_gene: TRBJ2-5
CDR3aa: CASGGSQETQYF

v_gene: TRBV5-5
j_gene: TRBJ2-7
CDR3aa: CASSSDTSEQYF

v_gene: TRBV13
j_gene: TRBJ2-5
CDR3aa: CASSLITSGQETQYF

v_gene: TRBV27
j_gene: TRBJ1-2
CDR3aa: CASSPPGTGLGHGYTF

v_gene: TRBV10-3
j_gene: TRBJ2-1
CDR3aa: CAISVTGTGNEQFF

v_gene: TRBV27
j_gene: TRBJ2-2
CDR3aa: CASSLLAGVGDGELFF

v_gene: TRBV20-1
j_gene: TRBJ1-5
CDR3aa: CSASGGELRPQHF

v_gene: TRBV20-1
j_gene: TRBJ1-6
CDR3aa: CSARDGARSPLHF

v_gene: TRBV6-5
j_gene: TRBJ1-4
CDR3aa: CASSPSQGRREKLFF

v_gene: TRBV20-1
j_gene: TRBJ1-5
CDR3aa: CSAGGQYSNQPQHF

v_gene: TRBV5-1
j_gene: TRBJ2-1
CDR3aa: CASSVTSGTGEQYF

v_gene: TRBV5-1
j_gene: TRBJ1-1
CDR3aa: CASSLDRGRPGEEAFF